What follows are 26 T cell receptor beta chains derived from one specimen sequenced in a study of blood T cells in healthy people across ages (dated by TCRdb to 2015 to 2017). The protocol used for the library was 5' RACE. TCRdb lists the instrument as Illumina HiSeq 2500. A second roughly 6 to 11 cycle PCR used a sample-barcoded 5' primer and a J-beta primer mix. The raw public reads went through TCRdb reprocessing: fastp at Q25, MiXCR clone calling, in-frame beta chains kept. Identical CDR3 protein sequences are pooled into one entry, listed with their most common genes and DNA. In this sample the table shows about 1,400,000 distinct CDR3 sequences, approximately 40% of which occur a single time. Together, the top ten hold 7.9% of the sample. Material for sequencing was blood. Receptor source: a woman between 18 and 29 years old in good health.

The chain carries TRBV27 and TRBJ2-7, with D possibly being TRBD1 (5 bases). V was shortened by 6 bases and J by 8 bases, with 17 bases between the two germline ends. The CDR3 contains 13 residues. The germline V gene has CDR1 MNHEY and CDR2 SMNVEV (reference sequence). This CDR3 reads CASRPDVQVKQYF. CDR3 DNA sequence: TGTGCCAGCAGGCCTGACGTACAGGTCAAGCAGTACTTC.

The chain combines TRBV4-1 with TRBJ1-1; tentatively, D is TRBD1 (5 bases). The CDR3 is made up of 16 amino acids. Germline-derived CDR1 and CDR2 are MGHRA and YSYEKL. Between the trimmed V and J ends, which lost 0 bases and 6 bases, there was a span of 17 bases. CDR3 in DNA: TGCGCCAGCAGCCAAGAAGGACGGGGGAGGGGACCTGAAGCTTTCTTT. Encoded protein: CASSQEGRGRGPEAFF.

Concerning this clonotype itself: A read error is possible here, since a much larger clone lies one base away. The chain has TRBV9 and TRBJ1-1, with D uncertain. The V end lost 3 bases, the J end lost 2 bases, and 8 bases lay between the germline ends. Germline lookup yields CDR1 SGDLS and CDR2 YYNGEE. The CDR3 totals 13 residues. The chain's CDR3 is CASSAHGNTEAFF. The CDR3 DNA reads as TGTGCCAGCAGCGCCCACGGTAACACTGAAGCTTTCTTT.

J is TRBJ1-1 and V is TRBV12-3 or TRBV12-4; 7 nucleotides agree with TRBD1. The CDR3 consists of 14 residues. The trim removed 4 bases at V and 2 bases at J, leaving 4 bases unmatched. The CDR3 sequence: CASSSDRSNTEAFF. The DNA for the CDR3 is TGTGCCAGCAGTTCGGACAGGTCCAACACTGAAGCTTTCTTT.

A few counts support this clonotype. This rearrangement joins TRBV4-1 to TRBJ2-3; 10 bases are shared with TRBD2. V shed 4 bases, J shed 6 bases, and the junction held 13 bases outside the gene matches. The CDR3 sequence is 17 residues long. The germline V gene encodes CDR1 MGHRA and CDR2 YSYEKL. For the CDR3, the DNA is TGCGCCAGCAGCCCTACGGGGCTAGCGGGGGTCGATGATACGCAGTATTTT. Translated: CASSPTGLAGVDDTQYF.

V is TRBV28 and J is TRBJ2-2; 10 nucleotides line up with TRBD1. In germline, CDR1 is MDHEN, CDR2 SYDVKM. This CDR3 spans 15 amino acids. J was trimmed by 0 bases and V by 5 bases; bases with no gene match: 0. This CDR3 is CASSDRGPNTGELFF. CDR3 nucleotides: TGTGCCAGCAGTGACAGGGGGCCGAACACCGGGGAGCTGTTTTTT.

V gene TRBV10-3 combines with J gene TRBJ2-7, with D possibly TRBD1 on 7 matching bases. Germline CDR1 is ENHRY and CDR2 is SYGVKD. Trimming removed 5 bases at V and 7 bases at J, with 18 bases between. The CDR3 totals 14 residues. In nucleotides, the CDR3 is TGTGCCATCAGTCCAGGGGGTAGCGGCAATGAGCAGTACTTC. Translated, it gives CAISPGGSGNEQYF.

The rearrangement links TRBV28 to TRBJ2-5; 8 bases agree with TRBD2. Looked up from germline, CDR1 is MDHEN and CDR2 is SYDVKM. The V gene end was trimmed by 4 bases and the J gene end by 11 bases; junction bases not matched to a gene: 15. The length of the CDR3 is 15 residues. The CDR3 spells CASSWDYREAGEQYF. The CDR3 DNA sequence: TGTGCCAGCAGTTGGGACTACAGGGAAGCGGGAGAGCAGTACTTC.

This sequence joins TRBV7-9 and TRBJ1-1; no clear D. The V and J ends lost 1 base and 10 bases respectively, with 13 bases between them. Germline CDR1 reads SEHNR; CDR2 reads FQNEAQ (reference sequence). This CDR3 has 13 residues. The DNA for the CDR3 is TGTGCCAGCAGCTTAGGCCTCCCCTTCGGAGCTTTCTTT. Amino acid sequence: CASSLGLPFGAFF.

This clonotype is a singleton in its sample. The DNA for the CDR3 is TGTGCCAGCAGCTCCTCCGGGGGGCAGGCGTACTTCTACGAGCAGTACTTC. Its translation is CASSSSGGQAYFYEQYF. The chain recombines TRBV12-3 or TRBV12-4 with TRBJ2-7; possible D gene TRBD2, 7 bases. V lost 6 bases and J lost 3, with 24 bases in between. The CDR3 length is 17 residues.

The V gene is TRBV30, the J gene TRBJ1-6; D gene ambiguous. The germline V gene encodes CDR1 GTSNPN and CDR2 SVGIG (reference sequence). The CDR3 spans 11 residues. V dropped 2 bases and J dropped 7 bases, with 3 bases sitting between them. CDR3 DNA: TGTGCCTGGAGTATGAATTCACCCCTCCACTTT. It encodes CAWSMNSPLHF. Full variable domain (missing parts from reference TRBV30 and TRBJ1-6): SQTIHQWPATLVQPVGSPLSLECTVEGTSNPNLYWYRQAAGRGLQLLFYSVGIGQISSEVPQNLSASRPQDRQFILSSKKLLLSDSGFYLCAWSMNSPLHFGNGTRLTVT.

This rearrangement joins TRBV11-2 to TRBJ2-3, with TRBD2 as a possible D gene (7 bases). The germline V and J ends were trimmed by 2 bases and 6 bases, with 12 bases remaining between them. Germline V gene data show CDR1 as SGHAT and CDR2 as FQNNGV. This CDR3 is built from 14 residues. The CDR3 bases are TGTGCCAGCAGCTTAAGCGGGACATTGGATACGCAGTATTTT. This codes for CASSLSGTLDTQYF. The full variable domain, its missing parts supplied by reference TRBV11-2 and TRBJ2-3, is EAGVAQSPRYKIIEKRQSVAFWCNPISGHATLYWYQQILGQGPKLLIQFQNNGVVDDSQLPKDRFSAERLKGVDSTLKIQPAKLEDSAVYLCASSLSGTLDTQYFGPGTRLTVL.

The CDR3 loop reads CASGLGGQDRQTDTQYF. For the CDR3, the DNA is TGTGCTAGTGGTTTGGGGGGACAGGACCGACAAACAGATACGCAGTATTTT. This chain connects TRBV12-5 to TRBJ2-3; 8 positions agree with TRBD1. From germline, CDR1 is LGHNT and CDR2 FRNRAP. Losses at the gene ends were 1 base for V and 3 bases for J; bases not matched to a gene: 9. This CDR3 is 17 amino acids long.

The rearrangement joins TRBV9 to TRBJ2-1; D may be TRBD2 (6 bases). The V gene's germline CDR1 is SGDLS and CDR2 YYNGEE. There are 16 residues in the CDR3. Trimming removed 1 base from V and 7 bases from J, with 18 bases in between. CDR3 amino acids: CASSVRMWDSDNEQFF. The CDR3 DNA reads as TGTGCCAGCAGCGTACGTATGTGGGACTCGGATAATGAGCAGTTCTTC.

The rearrangement uses TRBV28 and TRBJ2-7, with TRBD2 as a possible D gene (6 bases). CDR3 length: 13 amino acids. Per the germline V gene, CDR1 is MDHEN and CDR2 is SYDVKM. V was trimmed by 7 bases and J by 6 bases, leaving 16 bases between them. CDR3 protein: CASKYRERGEQYF. The CDR3 coding sequence is TGTGCCAGCAAATATCGGGAGAGGGGCGAGCAGTACTTC.

This sequence joins TRBV6-5 and TRBJ1-4, with TRBD1 as a possible D gene (5 bases). V dropped 2 bases and J dropped 0 bases, with 7 bases sitting between them. The CDR3 consists of 15 residues. CDR1 is MNHEY and CDR2 is SVGAGI in the germline V gene. The CDR3 loop is CASSYQGPTNEKLFF. The CDR3 nucleotides are TGTGCCAGCAGTTACCAGGGCCCAACTAATGAAAAACTGTTTTTT.

The gene calls are TRBV6-2 or TRBV6-3 and TRBJ2-1; D possibly matches TRBD1 or TRBD2 (5 bases each). Germline V gene sequence: CDR1 MNHEY, CDR2 SVGEGT. The germline V and J ends were trimmed by 4 bases and 9 bases, with 28 bases remaining between them. The CDR3 length is 18 residues. CDR3 in amino acids: CASSSPGVRTTVRCEQFF. The CDR3 DNA reads TGTGCCAGCAGTTCCCCCGGGGTCCGGACAACAGTCAGGTGTGAGCAGTTCTTC.

The chain uses TRBV5-1 and TRBJ2-5; D might be TRBD2 (5 bases). Judging by the DNA end, TRBJ2-7 fits better; the J call may be wrong. The CDR3 length is 16 residues. Germline V CDR1 and CDR2: SGHRS, YFSETQ. The CDR3 region has the DNA TGCGCCAGCAGCTCGAGAACTAGTAACGCTTGGAACGAGCAGTACTTC. Translation: CASSSRTSNAWNEQYF.

Remarks on this clonotype: A much more abundant neighbour one base away suggests this may be a read error. This rearrangement joins TRBV11-2 to TRBJ2-7; 9 bases fit TRBD1. The CDR3 length is 15 residues. The germline V gene has CDR1 SGHAT and CDR2 FQNNGV. Trimming cost V 6 bases and J 7 bases; bases outside gene matches: 13. The chain's CDR3 is CASREPGTGKNEQYF. CDR3 DNA: TGTGCCAGCAGGGAGCCCGGGACAGGGAAGAATGAGCAGTACTTC.

In its sample, this clonotype was seen a few times. This sequence joins TRBV10-3 and TRBJ1-2, with TRBD1 matching 8 bases. The CDR3 spans 14 residues. CDR1 is ENHRY, CDR2 SYGVKD, per germline. V shed 0 bases, J shed 6 bases, and the junction held 3 bases outside the gene matches. DNA of the CDR3: TGTGCCATCAGTGAGTCGGACAGGGAGAATGGCTACACCTTC. Translating it yields CAISESDRENGYTF.

The genes are TRBV12-3 or TRBV12-4 and TRBJ2-2, with TRBD2 matching 13 bases. With 5 bases clipped from V and 5 bases from J, the junction kept 5 bases outside the gene matches. This CDR3 region has 16 residues. Written as DNA, the CDR3 is TGTGCCAGCAGTCCTCGACTAGCGGGAGGTACCGGGGAGCTGTTTTTT. It encodes CASSPRLAGGTGELFF.

This clonotype has more than one count but fewer than ten. The chain joins TRBV5-1 to TRBJ2-3, with 10 bases identical to TRBD2. J gave up 1 base and V 5 bases, and 7 bases lay outside the gene matches. Germline loops: CDR1 SGHRS, CDR2 YFSETQ. The CDR3 totals 16 residues. The CDR3 reads CASRRSGLAGTDTQYF. The CDR3 DNA follows: TGCGCCAGCAGGCGATCAGGACTAGCGGGCACAGATACGCAGTATTTT.

This clonotype turned up a few times. This chain connects TRBV20-1 to TRBJ2-1; TRBD2 agrees at 12 bases. V lost 0 bases to trimming and J lost 15 bases; unmatched junction nucleotides: 12. The CDR3 has 15 residues. CDR1 and CDR2 (germline): DFQATT, SNEGSKA (reference sequence). CDR3 sequence reads: CSARDAATSGRKSFF. The CDR3 DNA is TGCAGTGCTAGAGATGCCGCGACTAGCGGGAGAAAGTCGTTCTTC.

CDR3 sequence reads: CSARSLPAGGGETQYF. CDR3 nucleotides: TGCAGTGCTAGATCGCTCCCGGCGGGAGGCGGGGAGACCCAGTACTTC. V usage is TRBV20-1 and J usage is TRBJ2-5; 8 nucleotides agree with TRBD2. The CDR3 runs 16 residues. From germline, CDR1 is DFQATT and CDR2 SNEGSKA (reference sequence). Trimming cost V 2 bases and J 5 bases; bases outside gene matches: 13.

This clonotype came up a few times. The chain uses TRBV9 and TRBJ2-1; D uncertain. There are 11 residues in the CDR3. Germline assignment: CDR1 SGDLS and CDR2 YYNGEE. V lost 7 bases to trimming and J lost 8 bases, with 10 bases between them. Here the CDR3 DNA reads TGTGCCAGCGGTTTTAGGGATGAGCAGTTCTTC. Translation: CASGFRDEQFF.

This clonotype appeared a few times. This chain connects TRBV5-1 to TRBJ1-5; D gene unclear. V shed 1 base and J shed 0 bases, with 8 bases lying between them. Per germline, CDR1 SGHRS and CDR2 YFSETQ. The CDR3 loop spans 15 amino acids. The CDR3 DNA reads TGCGCCAGCAGCTTGTTGGGAGATAGCAATCAGCCCCAGCATTTT. As protein: CASSLLGDSNQPQHF.